This T cell receptor beta chain appears in the sequencing data of a study of blood T cell repertoires in COVID-19. Only in-frame clones appear in the TCRdb table, and some are missing; sequencing was by immunoSEQ multiplex PCR. The sample includes 350,000 to 450,000 clones, about nine tenths of them seen just once. The CDR3 is 14 residues long. Germline V gene data show CDR1 as SGHRS and CDR2 as YFSETQ. Deletions cut 5 bases from V and 1 base from J, with 11 bases between. This chain links TRBV5-1 with TRBJ2-3, with a possible D match to TRBD1 (7 bases). The clonotype comes from a woman between 40 and 50 years old with COVID-19, enrolled during active disease. The sample comprised peripheral blood. CDR3 protein: CASRRGTGTDTQYF. CDR3 nucleotides: TGCGCCAGCAGACGGGGGACAGGCACAGATACGCAGTATTTT. Looking up the rest from reference TRBV5-1 and TRBJ2-3 gives the full variable domain: KAGVTQTPRYLIKTRGQQVTLSCSPISGHRSVSWYQQTPGQGLQFLFEYFSETQRNKGNFPGRFSGRQFSNSRSEMNVSTLELGDSALYLCASRRGTGTDTQYFGPGTRLTVL.